Here is one TCR beta chain with its context. Its target antigen remains unknown. Base qualities are not recorded, but no much larger clone differs from it by a single base. At diagnosis, peripheral blood, uninvolved tumor-adjacent lung and tumor were collected and stored as a combination of fresh-frozen and FFPE material. For TCR repertoire profiling, blood samples were analyzed as peripheral blood mononuclear cells. The CDR3, from cysteine to phenylalanine, totals 15 residues. Only the CDR3 portion is preserved as DNA: 45 bases, with reading frame beginning at the first base. V gives up 1 base and J gives up 4 bases, and the segment between their germline ends measures 11 bases. From a lookup of the germline V gene, CDR1 and CDR2 are MNHNS and SASEGT. This record comes from a study of T cells in localized non-small cell lung cancer (TCRdb year 2020). Looking at the study overall: The study analyzed T cell repertoires of a few hundred early-stage NSCLC patients, comparing tumors and uninvolved tumor-adjacent lungs. The cohort comprised around 250 treatment-naïve NSCLC patients with resected, localized lung tumors. Of the NSCLC patients, approximately 130 were male and around 99 were female, and the mean age was around 66 years.

TCR beta CDR3 regions were sequenced from DNA using the immunoSEQ Assay. The paper's data handling went like this. T cell density was computed as TCR beta template counts normalized to usable DNA estimated by amplifying housekeeping genes. The preseqR package was used to estimate richness by extrapolating to 400,000 templates for PBMC samples and to 120,000 templates for tissue samples. Clonality was defined by subtracting Pielou's evenness from one. Tissue-enriched TCRs were identified by differential abundance testing using productive amino-acid clonotypes, minimum total count 5 and alpha 0.1. Repertoire overlap between compartments was quantified with the Jaccard Index and Morisita Overlap Index. TCR beta CDR3s were clustered by GLIPH together with public tetramer-defined viral CDR3s, and at least three viral sequences plus V-gene enrichment were required for viral motifs. In its TCRdb copy, this immuneACCESS table keeps in-frame sequences only and misses some clones. Where compared with another copy, unresolved V genes explain less than half of these, and the others have no known cause. V, J and clone size reflect that table, while D and trimming were determined from the DNA. Recorded for this sample are tens of thousands of clones; around four fifths of them occurred a single time. Approximately 13% of the sample goes to the ten largest clones.

Overall study results and their limits: A median of approximately 55 of the top 100 tumor clones were detected in paired uninvolved adjacent lung, and 28 of these tumor clones were also found among the top 100 clones of the paired uninvolved adjacent lung. Because the study design was exploratory, TCR variables were selected using unadjusted p-values without false-discovery rate correction. Because multi-region sequencing of the tumors was not done, intratumor heterogeneity could not be ruled out. Higher T cell density in blood was associated with longer overall survival, whereas higher clonality in adjacent lung was associated with shorter survival. The highest T cell clonality was observed in uninvolved tumor-adjacent lung, where clonality exceeded that of tumor, suggesting that antigenic responses were more focused in uninvolved tumor-adjacent lung.

The chain couples TRBV6-1 to TRBJ1-5; a weak D assignment points to TRBD1 (5 bases agree). The receptor's source is a female donor at least 60 years old with stage I lung adenocarcinoma. The sample was peripheral blood, taken before any cancer treatment. The DNA is as follows: TGTGCCAGCAGTGAAGGGGGCAGAGCTAATCAGCCCCAGCATTTT. Its translation reads: CASSEGGRANQPQHF.